The 15 T cell receptor beta chains reported below all come from one sample, sequenced in a study of neurological immune-mediated disorders (dated 2019 in TCRdb). The receptor library was made with 5' RACE. The reads were generated on an Illumina HiSeq 2500. Clones were called with MiXCR by TCRdb after fastp trimmed the public reads at Q25, and only in-frame beta chains were retained. Under each unique CDR3 protein, matching rows form one entry showing the most common genes and DNA. Recorded for this sample are about 55,000 distinct CDR3 sequences; over 4% of them occurred a single time. 2.9% of the sample lies in the top ten. Sequenced: PBMCs. The receptor source for this set is a man in his forties or fifties with multiple sclerosis.

The chain joins TRBV7-2 to TRBJ2-1; unclear D gene. The V end was cut by 4 bases, the J end by 5 bases, with 18 bases between. This CDR3 spans 16 amino acids. The V gene's germline CDR1 is SGHTA and CDR2 FQGNSA. The CDR3 protein is CASSSRSVSFHNEQFF. The CDR3 DNA sequence: TGTGCCAGCAGCTCCCGTTCGGTTTCGTTCCACAATGAGCAGTTCTTC.

This clonotype was picked up many times. The chain has TRBV6-5 and TRBJ2-3, with 9 bases aligning to TRBD2. The CDR3 is made up of 16 amino acids. Trimming cost V 4 bases and J 1 base; bases outside gene matches: 6. From germline, CDR1 is MNHEY and CDR2 SVGAGI. The CDR3, as DNA: TGTGCCAGCAGTTTGAGCGGGGGGCCGGGCACAGATACGCAGTATTTT. It specifies CASSLSGGPGTDTQYF.

In its sample, this clonotype was seen many times. The chain is built from TRBV3-1 and TRBJ2-6; unclear D gene. V was trimmed by 1 base and J by 1 base, leaving 5 bases between them. This CDR3 contains 15 residues. Germline lookup yields CDR1 LGHDT and CDR2 YNNKEL (reference sequence). This CDR3 is CASSQALSGANVLTF. CDR3 nucleotide sequence: TGTGCCAGCAGCCAAGCCCTATCTGGGGCCAACGTCCTGACTTTC.

There are many counts of this clonotype. The chain links TRBV29-1 to TRBJ1-3; D perhaps matches TRBD1 (6 bases). V was clipped by 0 bases and J by 3 bases, with 6 bases between them. This CDR3 region has 13 residues. The germline CDR1 and CDR2 sequences are SQVTM and ANQGSEA. Here the CDR3 DNA reads TGCAGCGTTGAAGACAGGGGTGGAAACACCATATATTTT. Protein product: CSVEDRGGNTIYF.

This clonotype was recorded at least ten times. The rearrangement uses TRBV5-1 and TRBJ1-6; no definite D call. The ends were cut back, 1 base at V and 7 bases at J, with 9 bases in the middle. Germline CDR1 is SGHRS and CDR2 is YFSETQ. This CDR3 contains 14 residues. The CDR3 protein is CASSLTAINSPLHF. The CDR3 DNA sequence: TGCGCCAGCAGCTTGACCGCAATCAATTCACCCCTCCACTTT.

This clonotype was counted many times. The chain employs TRBV7-9 and TRBJ2-5; D is unclear. The germline CDR1 and CDR2 sequences are SEHNR and FQNEAQ (reference sequence). The V and J ends lost 4 bases and 2 bases respectively, with 11 bases between them. This CDR3 has 14 amino acids. The CDR3 is CASSSRTTQETQYF. CDR3 DNA sequence: TGTGCCAGCAGCTCTCGGACCACTCAAGAGACCCAGTACTTC. The variable domain in full, with the rest retrieved from reference TRBV7-9 and TRBJ2-5, is DTGVSQNPRHKITKRGQNVTFRCDPISEHNRLYWYRQTLGQGPEFLTYFQNEAQLEKSRLLSDRFSAERPKGSFSTLEIQRTEQGDSAMYLCASSSRTTQETQYFGPGTRLLVL.

In this sample, this clonotype turned up many times. The chain is built from TRBV7-3 and TRBJ2-5, with TRBD2 matching over 9 bases. The germline CDR1 and CDR2 sequences are SGHTA and FQGTGA. V lost 5 bases and J lost 4; bases outside the gene matches: 11. The CDR3 has 16 residues. The CDR3: CASSPDGAGGGETQYF. CDR3 nucleotide sequence: TGTGCCAGCAGCCCGGACGGAGCGGGAGGTGGAGAGACCCAGTACTTC.

This clonotype was seen at least ten times. The chain carries TRBV5-1 and TRBJ2-1; D not resolved. Trimming cost V 4 bases and J 3 bases, with 5 bases left between them. There are 12 residues in the CDR3. Germline V gene data show CDR1 as SGHRS and CDR2 as YFSETQ. This CDR3 is CASSPGYNEQFF. The CDR3 DNA sequence: TGCGCCAGCAGCCCTGGCTACAATGAGCAGTTCTTC.

This clonotype was found many times. The CDR3 region has the DNA TGCACCAGCAGCATTCGATTAGCGGAAACCTCCTACGAGCAGTACTTC. It is translated as CTSSIRLAETSYEQYF. The chain employs TRBV1 and TRBJ2-7; TRBD2 is taken as the D call from the table, unchecked against the DNA. TRBV1 is a listed pseudogene. The CDR3 length is 16 residues.

In this sample, this clonotype is medium-sized. This rearrangement joins TRBV29-1 to TRBJ1-3; D is uncertain. This CDR3 comprises 13 residues. Germline V gene lookup returns CDR1 SQVTM and CDR2 ANQGSEA. The germline V and J ends were trimmed by 7 bases and 0 bases, with 10 bases remaining between them. The CDR3 bases are TGCAGCGCCGGGCAGTACTCTGGAAACACCATATATTTT. Its protein product is CSAGQYSGNTIYF. The complete variable domain, with remaining parts taken from reference TRBV29-1 and TRBJ1-3, reads SAVISQKPSRDICQRGTSLTIQCQVDSQVTMMFWYRQQPGQSLTLIATANQGSEATYESGFVIDKFPISRPNLTFSTLTVSNMSPEDSSIYLCSAGQYSGNTIYFGEGSWLTVV.

This clonotype was counted many times. This sequence joins TRBV20-1 and TRBJ1-1; possible D gene TRBD1, 5 bases. The CDR3 spans 13 residues. Trimming removed 6 bases from V and 2 bases from J, with 13 bases in between. Germline assignment: CDR1 DFQATT and CDR2 SNEGSKA (reference sequence). In DNA form, the CDR3 reads TGCAGTGCCCCGGGCAGGGACAACACTGAAGCTTTCTTT. This sequence encodes CSAPGRDNTEAFF.

This clonotype appeared many times. This chain links TRBV11-2 with TRBJ2-3; unclear D gene. CDR3 size: 13 residues. V lost 5 bases, J lost 3 bases, and 9 bases lay in between. Germline CDR1 SGHAT, CDR2 FQNNGV. The CDR3 bases are TGTGCCAGCAGCCCCGTTAGGACAGATACGCAGTATTTT. Protein: CASSPVRTDTQYF.

The table lists this clonotype with many counts. As DNA, the CDR3 is TGTGCCAGCACCAACCGGGGCGGGGGTGAAGCTTTCTTT. Its protein is CASTNRGGGEAFF. V and J are TRBV28 and TRBJ1-1, with a possible D match to TRBD1 (5 bases). The CDR3 loop spans 13 amino acids. V was cut by 7 bases and J by 7 bases, with 16 bases left in between. From germline, CDR1 is MDHEN and CDR2 SYDVKM.

This clonotype was picked up many times. V is TRBV5-1 and J is TRBJ2-1; no clear D gene. This CDR3 comprises 11 residues. The V end was cut by 2 bases, the J end by 10 bases, with 7 bases between. Germline CDR1 SGHRS, CDR2 YFSETQ. The CDR3 loop is CASSFLTEQFF. CDR3 nucleotides: TGCGCCAGCAGCTTTTTAACGGAGCAGTTCTTC.

This clonotype showed up many times. This chain joins TRBV12-3 or TRBV12-4 and TRBJ1-5; D is ambiguous. V was trimmed by 3 bases and J by 0 bases, leaving 3 bases between them. The CDR3 runs 13 residues. The CDR3 loop is CASSLVSNQPQHF. DNA for the CDR3: TGTGCCAGCAGTTTGGTTAGCAATCAGCCCCAGCATTTT.